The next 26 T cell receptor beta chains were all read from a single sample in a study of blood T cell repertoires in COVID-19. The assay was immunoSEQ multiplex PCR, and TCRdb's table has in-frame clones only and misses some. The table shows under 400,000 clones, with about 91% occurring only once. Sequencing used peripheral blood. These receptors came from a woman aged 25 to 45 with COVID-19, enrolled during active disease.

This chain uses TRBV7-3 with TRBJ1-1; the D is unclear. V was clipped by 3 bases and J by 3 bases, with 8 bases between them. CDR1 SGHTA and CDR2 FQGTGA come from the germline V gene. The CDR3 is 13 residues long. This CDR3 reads CASSFDTYTEAFF. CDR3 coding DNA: TGTGCCAGCAGCTTTGACACCTACACTGAAGCTTTCTTT.

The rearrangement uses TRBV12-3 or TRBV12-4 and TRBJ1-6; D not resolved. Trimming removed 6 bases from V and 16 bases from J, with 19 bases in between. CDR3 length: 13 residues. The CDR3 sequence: CASRNGPRPLLHF. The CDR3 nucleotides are TGTGCCAGCAGGAATGGGCCCAGACCATTGCTCCACTTT.

The chain's CDR3 is CASSKGAEETQYF. CDR3 in DNA: TGTGCCAGCAGCAAGGGAGCGGAAGAGACCCAGTACTTC. The chain combines TRBV7-2 with TRBJ2-5, with a weak D call TRBD2 (5 bases). Trimming removed 5 bases at V and 3 bases at J, with 10 bases between. Germline assignment: CDR1 SGHTA and CDR2 FQGNSA. This CDR3 contains 13 residues.

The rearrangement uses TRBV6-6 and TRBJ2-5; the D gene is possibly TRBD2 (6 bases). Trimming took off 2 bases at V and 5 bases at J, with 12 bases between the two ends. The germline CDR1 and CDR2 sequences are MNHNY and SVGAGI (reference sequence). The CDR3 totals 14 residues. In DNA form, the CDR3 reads TGTGCCAGCAGTTACAGTCAGCGGGTGGAGACCCAGTACTTC. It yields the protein CASSYSQRVETQYF.

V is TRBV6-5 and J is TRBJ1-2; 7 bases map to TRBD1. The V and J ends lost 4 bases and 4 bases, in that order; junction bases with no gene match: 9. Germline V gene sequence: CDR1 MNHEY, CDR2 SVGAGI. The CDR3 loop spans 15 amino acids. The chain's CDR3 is CASSSGQANFYGYTF. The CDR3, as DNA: TGTGCCAGCAGTTCTGGACAGGCTAACTTCTATGGCTACACCTTC.

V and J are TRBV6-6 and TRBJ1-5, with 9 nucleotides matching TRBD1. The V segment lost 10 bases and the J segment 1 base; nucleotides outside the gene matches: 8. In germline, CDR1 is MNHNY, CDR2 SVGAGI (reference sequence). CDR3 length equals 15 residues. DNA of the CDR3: TGTGCCATCCAATCCGGGACAGGGAGCAATCAGCCCCAGCATTTT. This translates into CAIQSGTGSNQPQHF.

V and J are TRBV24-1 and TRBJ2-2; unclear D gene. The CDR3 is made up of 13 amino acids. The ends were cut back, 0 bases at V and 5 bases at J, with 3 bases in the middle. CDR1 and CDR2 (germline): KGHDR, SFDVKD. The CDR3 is CATSDLQTGELFF. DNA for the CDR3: TGTGCCACCAGTGATTTGCAAACCGGGGAGCTGTTTTTT.

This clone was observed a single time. The CDR3, as DNA: TGTGCCAGCAGCTTGCGGGGGGGAGGCACCGGGGAGCTGTTTTTT. Residues: CASSLRGGGTGELFF. The chain uses TRBV11-3 and TRBJ2-2; 9 nucleotides match TRBD2. Per the germline V gene, CDR1 is SGHNT and CDR2 is YENEEA. This CDR3 has 15 amino acids. The V gene end was trimmed by 3 bases and the J gene end by 4 bases; junction bases not matched to a gene: 3.

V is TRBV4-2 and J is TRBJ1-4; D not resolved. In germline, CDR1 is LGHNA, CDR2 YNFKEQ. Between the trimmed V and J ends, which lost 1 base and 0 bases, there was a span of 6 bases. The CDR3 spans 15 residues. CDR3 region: CASSQGTATNEKLFF. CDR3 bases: TGTGCCAGCAGCCAAGGAACTGCAACTAATGAAAAACTGTTTTTT.

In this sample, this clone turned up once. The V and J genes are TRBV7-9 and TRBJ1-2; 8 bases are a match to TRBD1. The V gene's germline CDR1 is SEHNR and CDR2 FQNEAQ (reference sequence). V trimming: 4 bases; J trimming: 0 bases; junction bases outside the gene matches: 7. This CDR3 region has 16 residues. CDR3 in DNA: TGTGCCAGCAGCTACGGGACAGGCGATCCTAACTATGGCTACACCTTC. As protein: CASSYGTGDPNYGYTF.

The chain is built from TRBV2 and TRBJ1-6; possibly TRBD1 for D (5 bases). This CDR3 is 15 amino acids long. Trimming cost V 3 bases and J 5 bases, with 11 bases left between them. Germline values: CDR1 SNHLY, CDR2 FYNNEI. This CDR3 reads CASSEETVDNSPLHF. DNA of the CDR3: TGTGCCAGCAGTGAGGAGACAGTCGATAATTCACCCCTCCACTTT.

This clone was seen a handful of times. This CDR3 is CASSRSGGPPGNEQFF. The DNA of the CDR3 is TGTGCCAGTAGTCGTAGCGGGGGGCCTCCGGGTAATGAGCAGTTCTTC. The gene calls are TRBV19 and TRBJ2-1; TRBD2 matches 10 bases. Trimming removed 5 bases from V and 7 bases from J; junction bases left unmatched: 11. The germline V gene encodes CDR1 LNHDA and CDR2 SQIVND (reference sequence). This CDR3 region has 16 residues.

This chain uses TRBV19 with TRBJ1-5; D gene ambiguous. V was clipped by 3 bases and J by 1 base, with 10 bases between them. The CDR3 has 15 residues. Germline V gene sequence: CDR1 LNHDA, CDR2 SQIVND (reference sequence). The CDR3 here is CASSMGSRSNQPQHF. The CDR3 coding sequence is TGTGCCAGTAGTATGGGCTCACGAAGCAATCAGCCCCAGCATTTT.

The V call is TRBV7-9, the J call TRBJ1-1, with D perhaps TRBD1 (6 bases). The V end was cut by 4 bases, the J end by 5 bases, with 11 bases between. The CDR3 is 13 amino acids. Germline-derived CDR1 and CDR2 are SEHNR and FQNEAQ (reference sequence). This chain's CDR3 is CASSSRGETEAFF. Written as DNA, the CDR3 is TGTGCCAGCAGCTCCAGGGGTGAAACTGAAGCTTTCTTT.

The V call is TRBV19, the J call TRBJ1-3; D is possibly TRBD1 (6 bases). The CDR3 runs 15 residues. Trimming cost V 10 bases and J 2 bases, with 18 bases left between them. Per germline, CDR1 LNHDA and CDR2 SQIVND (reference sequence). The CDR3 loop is CATSPGGLAGNTIYF. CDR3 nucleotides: TGTGCCACCTCCCCGGGGGGGCTGGCTGGAAACACCATATATTTT.

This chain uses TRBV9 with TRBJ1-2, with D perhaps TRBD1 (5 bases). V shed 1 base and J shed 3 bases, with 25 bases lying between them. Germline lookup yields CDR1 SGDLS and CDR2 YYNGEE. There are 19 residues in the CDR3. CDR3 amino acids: CASSVPTGGELQDDYGYTF. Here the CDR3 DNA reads TGTGCCAGCAGCGTACCGACCGGGGGGGAACTTCAAGATGACTATGGCTACACCTTC.

The CDR3 DNA is TGTGCCAGCAAGGGACAGGGGGCGCTTAGTTGGGGCTACACCTTC. This encodes CASKGQGALSWGYTF. The chain recombines TRBV2 with TRBJ1-2; 12 positions agree with TRBD1. The CDR3 is made up of 15 amino acids. CDR1 is SNHLY, CDR2 FYNNEI, per germline. V was pared by 7 bases and J by 8 bases, with 11 bases of the junction left unmatched.

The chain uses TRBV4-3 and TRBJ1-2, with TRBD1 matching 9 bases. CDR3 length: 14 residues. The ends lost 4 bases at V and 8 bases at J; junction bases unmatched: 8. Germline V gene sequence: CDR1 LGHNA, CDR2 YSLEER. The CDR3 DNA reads TGCGCCAGCAGCCGGGACAGGGTGATTTCAGGCTACACCTTC. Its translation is CASSRDRVISGYTF.

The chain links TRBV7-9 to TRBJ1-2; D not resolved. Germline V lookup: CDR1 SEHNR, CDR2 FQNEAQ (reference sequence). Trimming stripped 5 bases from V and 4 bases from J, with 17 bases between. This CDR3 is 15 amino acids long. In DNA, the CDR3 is TGTGCCAGCAGCAAGCGATCGACCCGCGGCTATGGCTACACCTTC. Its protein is CASSKRSTRGYGYTF.

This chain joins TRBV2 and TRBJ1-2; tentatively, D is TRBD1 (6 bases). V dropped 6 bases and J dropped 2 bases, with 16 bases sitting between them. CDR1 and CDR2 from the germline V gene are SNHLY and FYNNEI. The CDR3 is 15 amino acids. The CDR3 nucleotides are TGTGCCAGCAGAGCCAGGGACACAAGAAACTATGGCTACACCTTC. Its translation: CASRARDTRNYGYTF.

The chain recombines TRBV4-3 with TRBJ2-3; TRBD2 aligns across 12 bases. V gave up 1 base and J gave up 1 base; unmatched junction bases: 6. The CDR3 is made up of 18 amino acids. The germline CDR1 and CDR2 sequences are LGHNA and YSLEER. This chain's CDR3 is CASSQVASGGARTDTQYF. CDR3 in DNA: TGCGCCAGCAGCCAAGTGGCTAGCGGGGGGGCCCGCACAGATACGCAGTATTTT.

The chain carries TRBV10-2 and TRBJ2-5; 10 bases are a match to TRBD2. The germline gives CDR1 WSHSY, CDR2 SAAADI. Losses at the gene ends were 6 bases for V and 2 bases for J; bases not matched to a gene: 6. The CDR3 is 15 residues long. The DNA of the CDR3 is TGCGCCAGCAGCGGCAGCGGGGGGGGACAAGAGACCCAGTACTTC. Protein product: CASSGSGGGQETQYF.

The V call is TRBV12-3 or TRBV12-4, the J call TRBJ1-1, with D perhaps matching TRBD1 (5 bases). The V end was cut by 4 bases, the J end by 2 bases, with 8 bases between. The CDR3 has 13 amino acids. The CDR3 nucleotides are TGTGCCAGCAGTTCCCAGGGTAACACTGAAGCTTTCTTT. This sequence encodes CASSSQGNTEAFF.

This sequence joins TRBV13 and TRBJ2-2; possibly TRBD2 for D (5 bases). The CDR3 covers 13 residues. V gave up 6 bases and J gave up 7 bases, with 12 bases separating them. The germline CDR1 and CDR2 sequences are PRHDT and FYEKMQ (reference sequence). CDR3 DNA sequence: TGTGCCAGCAGGTCCGGGGTCGACGGGGAGCTGTTTTTT. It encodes CASRSGVDGELFF. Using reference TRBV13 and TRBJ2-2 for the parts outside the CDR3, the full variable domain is AAGVIQSPRHLIKEKRETATLKCYPIPRHDTVYWYQQGPGQDPQFLISFYEKMQSDKGSIPDRFSAQQFSDYHSELNMSSLELGDSALYFCASRSGVDGELFFGEGSRLTVL.

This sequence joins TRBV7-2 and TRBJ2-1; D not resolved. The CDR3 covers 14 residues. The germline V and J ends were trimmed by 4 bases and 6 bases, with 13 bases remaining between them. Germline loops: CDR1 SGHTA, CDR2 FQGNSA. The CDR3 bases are TGTGCCAGCAGCTCGGCCCAGGTGGGCAATGAGCAGTTCTTC. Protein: CASSSAQVGNEQFF.

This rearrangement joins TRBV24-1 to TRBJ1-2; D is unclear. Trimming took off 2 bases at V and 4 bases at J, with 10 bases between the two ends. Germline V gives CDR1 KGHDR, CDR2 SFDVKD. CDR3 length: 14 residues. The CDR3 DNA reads TGTGCCACCAGTGATTCCCGGGATTTCTATGGCTACACCTTC. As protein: CATSDSRDFYGYTF.